The 27 T cell receptor beta chains below come from one sample, sequenced in a study of OX40 agonist ivuxolimab in advanced cancers. The method was immunoSEQ multiplex PCR; TCRdb's version includes in-frame clones alone and lacks a portion of them. The data hold tens of thousands of clones, with nearly 90% observed a single time. The material sequenced was CD4+ or CD8+ T cells sorted from blood, taken in a trial of the OX40 agonist ivuxolimab. These receptors all stem from an adult with an advanced solid tumor such as melanoma, head and neck, liver or kidney cancer.

CDR3 bases: TGTGCCATCAGGAGCTCGGGACTAGCGAGCACCGGGGAGCTGTTTTTT. Amino acids: CAIRSSGLASTGELFF. This sequence joins TRBV10-3 and TRBJ2-2; 10 bases agree with TRBD2. CDR1 and CDR2 (germline): ENHRY, SYGVKD. The CDR3 runs 16 residues. V shed 6 bases and J 4 bases; nucleotides not matched to a gene: 8.

The V and J genes are TRBV28 and TRBJ2-5, with TRBD1 matching 9 bases. The assigned J gene may be wrong: the sequence end matches TRBJ2-7 better. CDR1 and CDR2 (germline): MDHEN, SYDVKM. The CDR3 runs to 14 residues. In nucleotides, the CDR3 is TGTGCCAGCAGTTGGTGGGACAGGGTCAACGAGCAGTACTTC. Translating gives CASSWWDRVNEQYF.

V usage is TRBV19 and J usage is TRBJ2-7; maybe TRBD2 (6 bases). The CDR3 contains 13 residues. Germline CDR1 is LNHDA and CDR2 is SQIVND (reference sequence). Trimming took 6 bases from V and 2 from J, leaving 11 bases between them. CDR3 protein: CASSGSHTYEQYF. The CDR3 nucleotides read TGTGCCAGTAGCGGGAGTCATACCTACGAGCAGTACTTC.

The rearrangement links TRBV7-6 to TRBJ2-1, with 7 bases matching TRBD2. Per germline, CDR1 SGHVS and CDR2 FNYEAQ. The CDR3 sequence is 16 residues long. V was clipped by 2 bases and J by 2 bases; unmatched bases: 6. This chain's CDR3 is CASSLMAGAAYNEQFF. CDR3 bases: TGTGCCAGCAGCTTAATGGCGGGAGCCGCCTACAATGAGCAGTTCTTC. Filled out from reference TRBV7-6 and TRBJ2-1, the complete variable domain reads GAGVSQSPRYKVTKRGQDVALRCDPISGHVSLYWYRQALGQGPEFLTYFNYEAQQDKSGLPNDRFSAERPEGSISTLTIQRTEQRDSAMYRCASSLMAGAAYNEQFFGPGTRLTVL.

The chain carries TRBV19 and TRBJ1-5; no definite D call. Trimming pared 4 bases from V and 3 bases from J, leaving 7 bases between. CDR3 length: 13 amino acids. Per germline, CDR1 LNHDA and CDR2 SQIVND (reference sequence). Here the CDR3 reads CASSTDPNQPQHF. The DNA for the CDR3 is TGTGCCAGTAGTACAGACCCCAATCAGCCCCAGCATTTT.

The chain employs TRBV2 and TRBJ2-3; unclear D gene. Between the trimmed V and J ends, which lost 5 bases and 8 bases, there was a span of 17 bases. Germline V lookup: CDR1 SNHLY, CDR2 FYNNEI. CDR3 length: 14 residues. The CDR3 coding sequence is TGTGCCAGCAGTTTGAGCAGGTCACCAGCTACGCAGTATTTT. This encodes CASSLSRSPATQYF.

The genes are TRBV6-5 and TRBJ2-7; 10 bases match TRBD1. After removal of 8 bases from V and 9 bases from J, the junction contained 10 bases not matched to a gene. Looked up from germline, CDR1 is MNHEY and CDR2 is SVGAGI. CDR3 length: 13 residues. Written as DNA, the CDR3 is TGTGCCAGCGCCCGGGGACAGGGGAGGGTGCAGTACTTC. It specifies CASARGQGRVQYF.

The CDR3 nucleotides are TGCAGCGTAGGGGGGTTGGCAGATACGCAGTATTTT. It encodes CSVGGLADTQYF. This chain connects TRBV29-1 to TRBJ2-3; D may match TRBD1 or TRBD2 (6 bases each). CDR3 length equals 12 residues. The V end lost 6 bases, the J end lost 4 bases, and 11 bases lay between the germline ends. Germline-derived CDR1 and CDR2 are SQVTM and ANQGSEA.

The V call is TRBV7-9, the J call TRBJ2-5; possibly TRBD2 for D (5 bases). The CDR3 consists of 16 residues. With 1 base removed from V and 5 bases from J, the gap between germline ends came to 17 bases. Looked up from germline, CDR1 is SEHNR and CDR2 is FQNEAQ (reference sequence). CDR3 region: CASSLEGLLVSETQYF. CDR3 DNA: TGTGCCAGCAGCTTAGAGGGCCTACTAGTATCGGAGACCCAGTACTTC.

The sample holds one count of this clone. This chain connects TRBV14 to TRBJ2-5; D not resolved. CDR3 length equals 16 residues. CDR1 is SGHDN and CDR2 is FVKESK in the germline V gene. Trimming stripped 2 bases from V and 2 bases from J, with 15 bases between. CDR3 residues: CASSQTVAEKQETQYF. DNA for the CDR3: TGTGCCAGCAGCCAAACAGTGGCTGAGAAGCAAGAGACCCAGTACTTC.

The chain employs TRBV4-1 and TRBJ2-7; 10 positions match TRBD1. The CDR3 loop spans 15 amino acids. Germline assignment: CDR1 MGHRA and CDR2 YSYEKL. The ends lost 1 base at V and 4 bases at J; junction bases unmatched: 4. The DNA for the CDR3 is TGCGCCAGCAGCCAAGGACAGGGGGCAAGATACGAGCAGTACTTC. Its protein is CASSQGQGARYEQYF.

In this sample, this clone turned up a few times. The rearrangement links TRBV9 to TRBJ2-1; weak D call: TRBD2 (5 bases). CDR3 size: 15 residues. Between the trimmed V and J ends, which lost 2 bases and 4 bases, there was a span of 13 bases. Germline CDR1 SGDLS, CDR2 YYNGEE. The CDR3 DNA reads as TGTGCCAGCAGCGTCAAAAGCGGAGCTTACAATGAGCAGTTCTTC. This sequence encodes CASSVKSGAYNEQFF.

The chain has TRBV7-9 and TRBJ2-2; TRBD1 agrees at 7 bases. The CDR3 contains 16 residues. The germline CDR1 and CDR2 sequences are SEHNR and FQNEAQ (reference sequence). With 2 bases clipped from V and 5 bases from J, the junction kept 8 bases outside the gene matches. The CDR3 nucleotides read TGTGCCAGCAGCTTAACCCGGACAGGCGGGACCGGGGAGCTGTTTTTT. It codes for CASSLTRTGGTGELFF.

This clone was seen more than once but under ten times. This chain connects TRBV29-1 to TRBJ2-1; 7 positions match TRBD1. The CDR3 sequence is 13 residues long. Trimming took 4 bases from V and 9 from J; bases not matched to a gene: 9. Germline loops: CDR1 SQVTM, CDR2 ANQGSEA. CDR3: CSVVRQGVGEQFF. Written as DNA, the CDR3 is TGCAGCGTTGTTAGACAGGGAGTAGGTGAGCAGTTCTTC.

The chain employs TRBV25-1 and TRBJ2-2, with no clear D. Germline V CDR1 and CDR2: MGHDK, SYGVNS. The CDR3 contains 13 residues. V was cut by 4 bases and J by 6 bases, with 9 bases left in between. Here the CDR3 reads CASSGAWAGELFF. CDR3 nucleotides: TGTGCCAGCAGTGGGGCTTGGGCCGGGGAGCTGTTTTTT.

This clone was seen once. V gene TRBV4-2 combines with J gene TRBJ2-1; 8 bases are a match to TRBD2. CDR3 length: 17 amino acids. V lost 2 bases and J lost 1; bases outside the gene matches: 7. Germline CDR1 is LGHNA and CDR2 is YNFKEQ. CDR3 loop: CASSQNSGSKSYNEQFF. CDR3 coding DNA: TGTGCCAGCAGCCAAAACAGCGGGAGTAAATCCTACAATGAGCAGTTCTTC.

This clone has more than one count but fewer than ten. This sequence joins TRBV5-4 and TRBJ2-2; D is ambiguous. With 2 bases removed from V and 4 bases from J, the gap between germline ends came to 9 bases. This CDR3 has 14 residues. The germline V gene has CDR1 SGHNT and CDR2 YYREEE (reference sequence). CDR3 amino acids: CASSFQGITGELFF. The CDR3, as DNA: TGTGCCAGCAGCTTCCAAGGGATCACCGGGGAGCTGTTTTTT.

This clone was detected a few times. In nucleotides, the CDR3 is TGTGCCAGCAGTCCCCCGGGCCAAGCACGCGAGCAGTACTTC. This gives the protein CASSPPGQAREQYF. The rearrangement links TRBV27 to TRBJ2-7; D call uncertain. The V end lost 5 bases, the J end lost 6 bases, and 17 bases lay between the germline ends. CDR3 length: 14 residues. Germline V CDR1 and CDR2: MNHEY, SMNVEV (reference sequence).

The V gene is TRBV7-6, the J gene TRBJ2-5; D uncertain. Per the germline V gene, CDR1 is SGHVS and CDR2 is FNYEAQ. V was trimmed by 2 bases and J by 5 bases, leaving 9 bases between them. This CDR3 spans 13 amino acids. In nucleotides, the CDR3 is TGTGCCAGCAGCTTATCTCAGGCTGAGACCCAGTACTTC. This gives the protein CASSLSQAETQYF.

The table lists this clone with a few counts. The rearrangement joins TRBV5-1 to TRBJ2-5; 8 bases align to TRBD2. Germline V gene lookup returns CDR1 SGHRS and CDR2 YFSETQ. The CDR3 runs 14 residues. With 6 bases clipped from V and 4 bases from J, the junction kept 8 bases outside the gene matches. The CDR3 here is CASTPSGSVETQYF. CDR3 nucleotides: TGCGCCAGCACGCCGAGCGGGAGTGTAGAGACCCAGTACTTC.

V gene TRBV29-1 combines with J gene TRBJ2-3; 11 nucleotides line up with TRBD2. Germline V lookup: CDR1 SQVTM, CDR2 ANQGSEA. CDR3 length: 15 amino acids. V lost 5 bases, J lost 5 bases, and 9 bases stayed unmatched. The chain's CDR3 is CSVTGTSGPRDTQYF. The CDR3 nucleotides read TGCAGCGTTACCGGGACTAGCGGTCCCCGAGATACGCAGTATTTT.

The chain has TRBV5-6 and TRBJ2-7; 9 bases are a match to TRBD1. The V gene end was trimmed by 1 base and the J gene end by 6 bases; junction bases not matched to a gene: 8. Germline V lookup: CDR1 SGHDT, CDR2 YYEEEE. The length of the CDR3 is 15 residues. The CDR3 sequence: CASSLRGQGFSEQYF. The CDR3 nucleotides read TGTGCCAGCAGCTTGAGGGGACAGGGATTTTCCGAGCAGTACTTC.

The chain couples TRBV6-5 to TRBJ1-2; 7 bases are shared with TRBD1. Germline V gives CDR1 MNHEY, CDR2 SVGAGI. The CDR3 is made up of 14 amino acids. After removal of 6 bases from V and 8 bases from J, the junction contained 12 bases not matched to a gene. This CDR3 is CASSPIQGQRGYTF. CDR3 nucleotides: TGTGCCAGCAGCCCGATACAGGGGCAAAGAGGCTACACCTTC.

The chain employs TRBV5-4 and TRBJ2-3; perhaps D is TRBD1 or TRBD2 (5 bases each). Germline-derived CDR1 and CDR2 are SGHNT and YYREEE (reference sequence). This CDR3 has 15 residues. V dropped 2 bases and J dropped 5 bases, with 15 bases sitting between them. The CDR3 loop is CASSFAGGGGDTQYF. As DNA, the CDR3 is TGTGCCAGCAGCTTTGCTGGCGGTGGGGGAGATACGCAGTATTTT.

The chain combines TRBV7-9 with TRBJ1-1, with D perhaps TRBD1 (5 bases). The V gene's germline CDR1 is SEHNR and CDR2 FQNEAQ (reference sequence). This CDR3 is 14 amino acids long. The ends were cut back, 5 bases at V and 8 bases at J, with 18 bases in the middle. This CDR3 reads CASSRGQGWREAFF. Written as DNA, the CDR3 is TGTGCCAGCAGCCGGGGCCAGGGTTGGCGGGAAGCTTTCTTT.

V is TRBV5-1 and J is TRBJ2-7, with 7 bases lining up with TRBD1. Looked up from germline, CDR1 is SGHRS and CDR2 is YFSETQ. V lost 4 bases, J lost 3 bases, and 4 bases stayed unmatched. CDR3 size: 13 residues. CDR3 residues: CASSGDSFYEQYF. The CDR3 DNA reads as TGCGCCAGCAGCGGGGACAGCTTCTACGAGCAGTACTTC.

The V and J genes are TRBV5-1 and TRBJ2-1; D remains unclear. V lost 0 bases, J lost 4 bases, and 8 bases lay in between. This CDR3 comprises 14 residues. Germline assignment: CDR1 SGHRS and CDR2 YFSETQ. CDR3 protein: CASSLATEYNEQFF. The CDR3 coding sequence is TGCGCCAGCAGCTTGGCCACGGAATACAATGAGCAGTTCTTC.